Sequencing of this T cell receptor (beta chain) was carried out in a study of regulatory dendritic cells for organ transplantation. Study conclusions and caveats: Naive T cells showed high diversity, memory cells less, memory CD8+ least. Alloreactive memory CD8+ T cell pools varied considerably between individuals. Mature dendritic cells appeared to drive more memory CD8+ clonal expansion than regulatory ones.

V dropped 1 base and J dropped 6 bases, with 10 bases sitting between them. In germline, CDR1 is GTSNPN, CDR2 SVGIG (reference sequence). This CDR3 has 13 residues. About this clone itself: Its antigen remains unidentified.

CD4+ or CD8+ T cells were sorted as naive CD45RA+ or memory CD45RO+. The repertoire was sequenced with immunoSEQ multiplex PCR; TCRdb's copy has only in-frame clones and lacks some. This table holds roughly 34,000 clones, about 89% found once. The TCR comes from a human donor in good health. The rearrangement links TRBV30 to TRBJ1-5; D is possibly TRBD1 (5 bases). Sequencing input: naive CD4+ T cells from blood. Subset here: CD45RA+ naive T cells. The chain's CDR3 is CAWSALGGQPQHF. The DNA for the CDR3 is TGTGCCTGGAGTGCCCTGGGGGGTCAGCCCCAGCATTTT.